The clone carrying this TCR beta chain was seen ten or more times. Full-length variable regions came from constant-region reverse primers plus semi-nested Nested Universal Primer A PCR. MiXCR, applied by TCRdb to the 5' RACE reads, yields one record per CDR3 protein. The sample includes fewer than 40,000 distinct CDR3 sequences, around a quarter of them seen just once. Memory CD4+ T cells were sorted as CD4+CD45RO+CD25- cells. The sample taken for sequencing was memory CD4+ T cells sorted from blood. Subset indicated: memory CD4+ T cells, CD4+CD45RO+CD25-. The sequence derives from a female donor with breast cancer.

The CDR3 protein is CASTSGTNHEQYF. The CDR3 bases are TGTGCCAGCACCTCCGGGACAAACCACGAGCAGTACTTC. The V gene is TRBV7-6, the J gene TRBJ2-7, with D possibly matching TRBD1 (6 bases). V shed 7 bases and J shed 5 bases, with 15 bases lying between them. The CDR3 is 13 residues long. CDR1 is SGHVS, CDR2 FNYEAQ, per germline.